These 13 T cell receptor beta chains were sequenced from one sample in a study of T cells in Graves' hyperthyroidism and ophthalmopathy. Using RNA transcripts as the source, TCR beta CDR3 regions were amplified. The TCR CDR3 was amplified in a first-round RT-PCR using the HTBI primer set. Each CDR3 protein is one row after TCRdb ran MiXCR on the multiplex PCR reads. The sample includes about 400,000 distinct CDR3 sequences, around 14% of them seen just once. The sample comprised blood. The receptors here all came from a woman in her thirties with Graves' hyperthyroidism.

On this clonotype itself: Just one base apart from a much larger clone, this may be a read error. The gene calls are TRBV5-5 and TRBJ2-5; D is perhaps TRBD1 (6 bases). Germline CDR1 is SGHKS and CDR2 is YYEKEE (reference sequence). This CDR3 spans 17 amino acids. The V end lost 0 bases, the J end lost 1 base, and 16 bases lay between the germline ends. The CDR3 region has the DNA TGTGCCAGCAGCTTGGGACCCAGCAGGGGATCCCAAGAGACCCAGTACTTC. Its translation: CASSLGPSRGSQETQYF.

This clonotype was observed a handful of times. In nucleotides, the CDR3 is TGTGCCAGCAGAGGTGAGATACGCATAGCTTTCTTT. Translation gives CASRGEIRIAFF. V gene TRBV2 combines with J gene TRBJ1-1; D not resolved. Germline CDR1 reads SNHLY; CDR2 reads FYNNEI. V was pared by 6 bases and J by 10 bases, with 15 bases between. The length of the CDR3 is 12 residues.

As to this clonotype: At one end, the junction sequence differs from germline, possibly due to a read error. V gene TRBV5-1 combines with J gene TRBJ1-5, with D hard to call. Per germline, CDR1 SGHRS and CDR2 YFSETQ. CDR3 length: 13 amino acids. CDR3 coding DNA: TGCGCCAGCAGCCTAGGTAGCAATCAGCCCGAGCATTTT. This gives the protein CASSLGSNQPEHF.

This clonotype appeared a few times. The chain links TRBV19 to TRBJ2-6; TRBD2 is a possible D gene (6 bases). Germline V CDR1 and CDR2: LNHDA, SQIVND (reference sequence). There are 15 residues in the CDR3. Trimming removed 8 bases from V and 1 base from J, with 12 bases in between. CDR3 region: CASLPGGSGANVLTF. DNA of the CDR3: TGTGCCAGTTTGCCAGGAGGGTCTGGGGCCAACGTCCTGACTTTC.

This clonotype showed up just a few times. The chain carries TRBV10-3 and TRBJ2-7, with D possibly matching TRBD1 (6 bases). Germline V gene data show CDR1 as ENHRY and CDR2 as SYGVKD. The V gene lost 6 bases and the J gene lost 5 bases, with 14 bases spanning the gap. The CDR3 runs 13 residues. CDR3 sequence: CAISRQALHEQYF. Here the CDR3 DNA reads TGTGCCATCAGCAGACAGGCTTTACACGAGCAGTACTTC.

To note about this clonotype: The junction and the germline gene differ at one end; a read error may be behind it. V usage is TRBV19 and J usage is TRBJ2-5; 9 nucleotides agree with TRBD2. The CDR3 covers 15 residues. Germline V gene data show CDR1 as LNHDA and CDR2 as SQIVND (reference sequence). The CDR3 sequence: CASSSRREGTEAQYF. The DNA for the CDR3 is TGTGCCAGTAGTAGTCGGCGGGAGGGTACAGAGGCCCAGTACTTC. The full variable domain, rest sourced from reference TRBV19 and TRBJ2-5, is DGGITQSPKYLFRKEGQNVTLSCEQNLNHDAMYWYRQDPGQGLRLIYYSQIVNDFQKGDIAEGYSVSREKKESFPLTVTSAQKNPTAFYLCASSSRREGTEAQYFGPGTRLLVL.

This clonotype was found a few times. The J gene is TRBJ2-3, the V gene TRBV5-1; possible D gene TRBD1, 5 bases. Trimming left V 3 bases short and J 2 bases short, with 13 bases between. This CDR3 spans 15 amino acids. CDR1 is SGHRS, CDR2 YFSETQ, per germline. Here the CDR3 reads CASSSGLQDTDTQYF. The CDR3 coding sequence is TGCGCCAGCAGCTCGGGCCTACAGGACACAGATACGCAGTATTTT.

In its sample, this clonotype was seen a few times. J is TRBJ2-7 and V is TRBV20-1, with a tentative D call TRBD2 (6 bases). The germline V gene has CDR1 DFQATT and CDR2 SNEGSKA (reference sequence). V gave up 1 base and J gave up 9 bases, with 22 bases separating them. This CDR3 has 15 amino acids. The CDR3 DNA sequence: TGCAGTGCTAGAGTCTTGCAGCTAGCGTTCGGGGGGCAGTACTTC. Amino acid sequence: CSARVLQLAFGGQYF.

In this sample, this clonotype turned up many times. This chain links TRBV18 with TRBJ2-1; D remains unclear. CDR3 size: 13 residues. Germline V gene sequence: CDR1 KGHSH, CDR2 LQKENI. The V and J ends lost 3 bases and 4 bases respectively, with 7 bases between them. DNA of the CDR3: TGTGCCAGCTCACCCCCTGCGTACAATGAGCAGTTCTTC. It specifies CASSPPAYNEQFF.

The table lists this clonotype with many counts. The CDR3 is CSARATSGKSYEQYF. Written as DNA, the CDR3 is TGCAGTGCTAGAGCCACTAGCGGGAAGTCCTACGAGCAGTACTTC. The V call is TRBV20-1, the J call TRBJ2-7; TRBD2 matches 10 bases. Per germline, CDR1 DFQATT and CDR2 SNEGSKA (reference sequence). After removal of 1 base from V and 1 base from J, the junction contained 4 bases not matched to a gene. The CDR3 is 15 amino acids.

The chain carries TRBV30 and TRBJ1-2; D not certain. The CDR3 runs 13 residues. V lost 1 base, J lost 1 base, and 7 bases lay in between. The germline V gene encodes CDR1 GTSNPN and CDR2 SVGIG (reference sequence). CDR3 coding DNA: TGTGCCTGGAGTGGACGGGGTAACTATGGCTACACCTTC. This gives the protein CAWSGRGNYGYTF.

This clonotype has a count of ten or more. This sequence joins TRBV18 and TRBJ2-1; 10 bases align to TRBD1. The ends lost 5 bases at V and 7 bases at J; junction bases unmatched: 14. The CDR3 runs 17 residues. Germline CDR1 reads KGHSH; CDR2 reads LQKENI. The CDR3 sequence is CASSRVNGQGVRNEQFF. In nucleotides, the CDR3 is TGTGCCAGCTCAAGAGTAAACGGACAGGGGGTAAGGAATGAGCAGTTCTTC.

This clonotype has at least ten counts. The chain has TRBV6-5 and TRBJ2-7; 9 bases align to TRBD2. V shed 0 bases and J 2 bases; nucleotides not matched to a gene: 2. Germline V lookup: CDR1 MNHEY, CDR2 SVGAGI. This CDR3 spans 15 amino acids. CDR3 nucleotide sequence: TGTGCCAGCAGTTACTCGACTAGCGGACCCTACGAGCAGTACTTC. Amino acids: CASSYSTSGPYEQYF.